Reported below is one T cell receptor (beta chain). Its specificity is unknown. The data were taken from a study of neoadjuvant anti-PD-1 for oral cavity cancer. Across the study: Before surgery, most patients got three to four biweekly 3 mg/kg nivolumab doses.

General study findings and limits: Non-responders to neoadjuvant nivolumab had significantly more clonal PBMC T cells than responders.

Germline-derived CDR1 and CDR2 are SGHRS and YFSETQ. This CDR3 region has 14 residues. V was trimmed by 0 bases and J by 0 bases, leaving 6 bases between them. The method was immunoSEQ multiplex PCR; TCRdb's version includes in-frame clones alone and lacks a portion of them. Of 11,000 to 15,000 clones in the sample, roughly 68% were seen once. The chain employs TRBV5-1 and TRBJ1-2; D is unresolved. The sample in question was PBMCs, obtained before nivolumab (anti-PD-1) treatment. The receptor was isolated from a person aged 35 to 85 with oral cavity squamous cell carcinoma. CDR3 residues: CASSLEPANYGYTF. The CDR3 DNA is TGCGCCAGCAGCTTGGAGCCAGCTAACTATGGCTACACCTTC.